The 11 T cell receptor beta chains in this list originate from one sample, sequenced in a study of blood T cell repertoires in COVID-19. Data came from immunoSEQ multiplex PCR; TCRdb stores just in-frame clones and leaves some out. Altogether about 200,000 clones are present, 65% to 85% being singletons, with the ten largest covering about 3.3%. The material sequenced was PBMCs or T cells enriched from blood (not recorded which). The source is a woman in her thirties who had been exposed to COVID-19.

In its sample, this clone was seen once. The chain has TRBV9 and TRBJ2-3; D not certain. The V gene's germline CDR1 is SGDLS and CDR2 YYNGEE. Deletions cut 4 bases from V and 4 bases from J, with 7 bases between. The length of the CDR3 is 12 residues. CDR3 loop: CASSPVADTQYF. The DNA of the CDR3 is TGTGCCAGCAGCCCTGTCGCAGATACGCAGTATTTT. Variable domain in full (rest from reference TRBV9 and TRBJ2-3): DSGVTQTPKHLITATGQRVTLRCSPRSGDLSVYWYQQSLDQGLQFLIQYYNGEERAKGNILERFSAQQFPDLHSELNLSSLELGDSALYFCASSPVADTQYFGPGTRLTVL.

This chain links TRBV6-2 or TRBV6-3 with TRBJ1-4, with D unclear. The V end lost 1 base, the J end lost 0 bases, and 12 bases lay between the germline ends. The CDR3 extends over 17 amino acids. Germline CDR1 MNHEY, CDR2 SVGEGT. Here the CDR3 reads CASSYFGDLATNEKLFF. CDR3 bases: TGTGCCAGCAGTTACTTCGGGGATCTAGCAACTAATGAAAAACTGTTTTTT.

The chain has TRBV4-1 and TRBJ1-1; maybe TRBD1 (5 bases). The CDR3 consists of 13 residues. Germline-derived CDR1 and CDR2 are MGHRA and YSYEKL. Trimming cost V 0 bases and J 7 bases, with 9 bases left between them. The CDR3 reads CASSQDLGVEAFF. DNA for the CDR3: TGCGCCAGCAGCCAAGATCTAGGGGTTGAAGCTTTCTTT.

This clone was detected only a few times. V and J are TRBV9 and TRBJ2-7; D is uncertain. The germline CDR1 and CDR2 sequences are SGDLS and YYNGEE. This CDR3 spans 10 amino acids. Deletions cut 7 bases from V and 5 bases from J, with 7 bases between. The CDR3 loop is CASDFHEQYF. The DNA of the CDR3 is TGTGCCAGCGACTTCCACGAGCAGTACTTC.

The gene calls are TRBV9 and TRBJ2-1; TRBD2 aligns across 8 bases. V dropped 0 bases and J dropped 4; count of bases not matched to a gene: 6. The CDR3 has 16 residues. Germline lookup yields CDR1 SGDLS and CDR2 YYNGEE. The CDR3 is CASSVGGGGPYNEQFF. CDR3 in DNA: TGTGCCAGCAGCGTAGGAGGCGGGGGGCCTTACAATGAGCAGTTCTTC.

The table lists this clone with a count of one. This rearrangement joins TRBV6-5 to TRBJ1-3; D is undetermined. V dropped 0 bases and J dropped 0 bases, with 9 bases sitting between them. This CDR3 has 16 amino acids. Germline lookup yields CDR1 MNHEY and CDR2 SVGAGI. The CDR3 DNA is TGTGCCAGCAGTTACTCGATTGGCCGCTCTGGAAACACCATATATTTT. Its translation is CASSYSIGRSGNTIYF.

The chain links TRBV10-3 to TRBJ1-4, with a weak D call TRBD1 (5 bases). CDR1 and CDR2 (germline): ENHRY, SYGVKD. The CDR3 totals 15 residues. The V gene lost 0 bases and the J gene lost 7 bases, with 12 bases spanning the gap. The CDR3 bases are TGTGCCATCAGTGAGTCAGGAGGGGAAGGTGAAAAACTGTTTTTT. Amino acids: CAISESGGEGEKLFF.

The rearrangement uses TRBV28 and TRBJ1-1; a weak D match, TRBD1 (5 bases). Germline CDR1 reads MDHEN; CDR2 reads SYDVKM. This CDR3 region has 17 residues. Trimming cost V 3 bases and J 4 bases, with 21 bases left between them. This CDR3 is CASSFLGLRGLTTEAFF. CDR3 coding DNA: TGTGCCAGCAGTTTTCTCGGGCTCCGGGGACTAACCACTGAAGCTTTCTTT.

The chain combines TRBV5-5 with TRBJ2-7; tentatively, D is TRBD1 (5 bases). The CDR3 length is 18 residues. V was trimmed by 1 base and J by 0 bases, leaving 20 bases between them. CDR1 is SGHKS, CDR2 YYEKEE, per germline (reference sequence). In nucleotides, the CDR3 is TGTGCCAGCAGCTTGTGGGGCCGCGGTGTGGGCGACTCCTACGAGCAGTACTTC. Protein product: CASSLWGRGVGDSYEQYF.

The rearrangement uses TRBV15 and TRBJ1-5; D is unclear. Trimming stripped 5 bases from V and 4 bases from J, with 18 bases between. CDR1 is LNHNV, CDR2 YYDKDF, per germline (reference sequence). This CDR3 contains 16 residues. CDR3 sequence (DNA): TGTGCCACCAGCCCGACGGCTCAGAGCGTAAATCAGCCCCAGCATTTT. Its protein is CATSPTAQSVNQPQHF. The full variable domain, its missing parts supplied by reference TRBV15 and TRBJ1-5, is DAMVIQNPRYQVTQFGKPVTLSCSQTLNHNVMYWYQQKSSQAPKLLFHYYDKDFNNEADTPDNFQSRRPNTSFCFLDIRSPGLGDTAMYLCATSPTAQSVNQPQHFGDGTRLSIL.

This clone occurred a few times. The DNA for the CDR3 is TGTGCCAGCAGCTTAGACCGAGGTGAAACTGAAGCTTTCTTT. This sequence encodes CASSLDRGETEAFF. The V and J genes are TRBV11-2 and TRBJ1-1, with D uncertain. Trimming left V 0 bases short and J 5 bases short, with 10 bases between. Germline V gene lookup returns CDR1 SGHAT and CDR2 FQNNGV. CDR3 length: 14 amino acids.